These 26 T cell receptor beta chains originate from one sample sequenced in a study of blood T cell repertoires in COVID-19 (dated by TCRdb to between 2020 and 2021). Library construction relied on the immunoSEQ multiplex PCR assay. TCRdb stores this immuneACCESS table with in-frame sequences only. Part of the clones is absent; in the studies checked, under half of the shortfall reflects unresolved V genes, and no reason is known for the rest. The sample records about 160,000 clones, roughly nine tenths of which are singletons. The ten largest clones represent 18% of the sample. Sequencing input: peripheral blood. These receptors were taken from a man aged 55 to 70 with active or convalescent COVID-19.

The genes are TRBV10-2 and TRBJ1-1, with 11 bases aligning to TRBD1. J gave up 3 bases and V 6 bases, and 6 bases lay outside the gene matches. From germline, CDR1 is WSHSY and CDR2 SAAADI. The CDR3 totals 15 residues. The CDR3: CASRSGQGADTEAFF. In DNA, the CDR3 is TGCGCCAGCAGATCTGGACAGGGGGCGGACACTGAAGCTTTCTTT.

This chain links TRBV4-1 with TRBJ1-2; possibly TRBD1 for D (5 bases). V was shortened by 1 base and J by 1 base, with 7 bases between the two germline ends. Germline loops: CDR1 MGHRA, CDR2 YSYEKL. The CDR3 extends over 14 amino acids. The CDR3 sequence is CASSQAQGNYGYTF. The CDR3 nucleotides are TGCGCCAGCAGCCAAGCGCAGGGTAACTATGGCTACACCTTC.

The chain joins TRBV11-2 to TRBJ2-7; TRBD2 matches at 10 bases. Trimming cost V 3 bases and J 4 bases; bases outside gene matches: 3. Germline V lookup: CDR1 SGHAT, CDR2 FQNNGV. The CDR3 loop spans 14 amino acids. In DNA, the CDR3 is TGTGCCAGCAGCTTTAGCGGGAGGTTTTACGAGCAGTACTTC. Its translation: CASSFSGRFYEQYF.

V is TRBV21-1 and J is TRBJ2-5; the table's D call, TRBD2, was not checked against the DNA. TRBV21-1 is classified as a pseudogene. The CDR3 has 15 amino acids. Written as DNA, the CDR3 is TGTGCCAGCAGCAAAGAGGGCCGGGGGCAAGAGACCCAGTACTTC. This sequence encodes CASSKEGRGQETQYF.

The CDR3 loop is CASSYSTGGANYGYTF. Here the CDR3 DNA reads TGTGCCAGCAGTTACTCGACAGGGGGCGCGAACTATGGCTACACCTTC. The V and J genes are TRBV6-5 and TRBJ1-2, with 10 bases fitting TRBD1. This CDR3 contains 16 residues. After removal of 0 bases from V and 2 bases from J, the junction contained 3 bases not matched to a gene. CDR1 is MNHEY, CDR2 SVGAGI, per germline.

The V and J genes are TRBV3-1 (or the pseudogene TRBV3-2) and TRBJ2-1, with 8 bases fitting TRBD1. The ends lost 4 bases at V and 8 bases at J; junction bases unmatched: 10. This CDR3 is 15 amino acids long. The germline V gene encodes CDR1 LGHDT and CDR2 YNNKEL (reference sequence). DNA for the CDR3: TGTGCCAGCAGCCTCCAGGGGGCAGGGGGCGATGAGCAGTTCTTC. Translation gives CASSLQGAGGDEQFF.

The genes are TRBV5-4 and TRBJ2-3, with D perhaps matching TRBD2 (7 bases). The V gene lost 3 bases and the J gene lost 4 bases, with 9 bases spanning the gap. Germline V gene lookup returns CDR1 SGHNT and CDR2 YYREEE (reference sequence). The CDR3 loop spans 13 amino acids. CDR3 DNA sequence: TGTGCCAGCAGCTGGCGGGGGCCAGATACGCAGTATTTT. It translates to CASSWRGPDTQYF.

The chain employs TRBV7-9 and TRBJ1-2; TRBD1 agrees at 8 bases. The CDR3 sequence is 15 residues long. Germline lookup yields CDR1 SEHNR and CDR2 FQNEAQ (reference sequence). V shed 0 bases, J shed 8 bases, and the junction held 8 bases outside the gene matches. CDR3 region: CASSLASTGGIGYTF. The CDR3 DNA sequence: TGTGCCAGCAGCTTAGCGAGTACAGGGGGGATCGGCTACACCTTC.

The chain has TRBV14 and TRBJ1-1; D unresolved. The V gene's germline CDR1 is SGHDN and CDR2 FVKESK. The CDR3 is made up of 14 amino acids. V was shortened by 0 bases and J by 4 bases, with 9 bases between the two germline ends. CDR3 in amino acids: CASSQDAVATEAFF. CDR3 nucleotides: TGTGCCAGCAGCCAAGATGCAGTGGCCACTGAAGCTTTCTTT.

The V call is TRBV10-3, the J call TRBJ1-1, with unresolved D. This CDR3 has 13 residues. Germline lookup yields CDR1 ENHRY and CDR2 SYGVKD. Trimming removed 6 bases from V and 2 bases from J, with 10 bases in between. CDR3: CAISQVDNTEAFF. In DNA, the CDR3 is TGTGCCATCAGCCAGGTCGATAACACTGAAGCTTTCTTT.

The J gene is TRBJ2-2, the V gene TRBV5-1; D perhaps matches TRBD2 (5 bases). Germline CDR1 and CDR2: SGHRS and YFSETQ. Trimming left V 4 bases short and J 0 bases short, with 13 bases between. The CDR3 length is 16 residues. This CDR3 reads CASSQTGNPNTGELFF. CDR3 nucleotides: TGCGCCAGCAGCCAAACCGGGAATCCGAACACCGGGGAGCTGTTTTTT.

The chain is built from TRBV19 and TRBJ1-3, with D maybe TRBD1 (6 bases). CDR3 length: 13 residues. Trimming removed 5 bases from V and 4 bases from J, with 9 bases in between. Germline CDR1 reads LNHDA; CDR2 reads SQIVND (reference sequence). The chain's CDR3 is CASSGTLGNTIYF. CDR3 DNA sequence: TGTGCCAGTAGTGGGACACTAGGAAACACCATATATTTT. Complete variable domain (other parts from reference TRBV19 and TRBJ1-3): DGGITQSPKYLFRKEGQNVTLSCEQNLNHDAMYWYRQDPGQGLRLIYYSQIVNDFQKGDIAEGYSVSREKKESFPLTVTSAQKNPTAFYLCASSGTLGNTIYFGEGSWLTVV.

The rearrangement uses TRBV10-2 and TRBJ1-2; 8 positions agree with TRBD1. V gave up 6 bases and J gave up 8 bases; unmatched junction bases: 11. Germline V lookup: CDR1 WSHSY, CDR2 SAAADI. CDR3 size: 14 residues. The CDR3 DNA sequence: TGCGCCAGCAGCTTTACGACAGGGGCGGGAGGCTACACCTTC. This encodes CASSFTTGAGGYTF.

The rearrangement links TRBV6-4 to TRBJ2-2, with TRBD1 matching over 8 bases. Looked up from germline, CDR1 is MRHNA and CDR2 is SNTAGT. This CDR3 has 15 amino acids. Germline trimming cut 4 bases from V and 7 bases from J; bases unmatched to any gene: 8. CDR3 amino acids: CASSGQGQVGGELFF. CDR3 nucleotides: TGTGCCAGCAGTGGCCAGGGACAGGTTGGCGGGGAGCTGTTTTTT.

This chain uses TRBV27 with TRBJ2-5; D gene uncertain. Between the trimmed V and J ends, which lost 6 bases and 4 bases, there was a span of 12 bases. The CDR3 is made up of 13 amino acids. Germline CDR1 MNHEY, CDR2 SMNVEV (reference sequence). The CDR3 DNA reads as TGTGCCAGCAGACCGTTGACTTCAGAGACCCAGTACTTC. Residues: CASRPLTSETQYF.

The CDR3 nucleotides are TGCGCCAGCAGCCAAGGGGGCGAAACCGGGGAGCTGTTTTTT. Amino acid sequence: CASSQGGETGELFF. The chain links TRBV4-1 to TRBJ2-2, with TRBD1 as a possible D gene (5 bases). Trimming shortened V by 1 base and J by 5 bases, and 8 bases separated the two germline ends. The CDR3 sequence is 14 residues long. Germline V gene data show CDR1 as MGHRA and CDR2 as YSYEKL.

This chain links TRBV5-5 with TRBJ1-1, with no clear D. This CDR3 contains 13 residues. Trimming pared 0 bases from V and 4 bases from J, leaving 7 bases between. Germline V lookup: CDR1 SGHKS, CDR2 YYEKEE (reference sequence). The CDR3 nucleotides are TGTGCCAGCAGCTTGGAATCTGTCACTGAAGCTTTCTTT. Translation: CASSLESVTEAFF. Together with reference TRBV5-5 and TRBJ1-1, the CDR3 gives the full variable domain: DAGVTQSPTHLIKTRGQQVTLRCSPISGHKSVSWYQQVLGQGPQFIFQYYEKEERGRGNFPDRFSARQFPNYSSELNVNALLLGDSALYLCASSLESVTEAFFGQGTRLTVV.

V is TRBV30 and J is TRBJ1-1, with D possibly TRBD1 on 5 matching bases. Germline CDR1 and CDR2: GTSNPN and SVGIG (reference sequence). Trimming took off 2 bases at V and 11 bases at J, with 15 bases between the two ends. This CDR3 region has 12 residues. The CDR3 loop is CAWSREGRDAFF. Written as DNA, the CDR3 is TGTGCCTGGAGTAGGGAGGGTAGGGACGCTTTCTTT. Supplemented by reference TRBV30 and TRBJ1-1, the full variable domain reads SQTIHQWPATLVQPVGSPLSLECTVEGTSNPNLYWYRQAAGRGLQLLFYSVGIGQISSEVPQNLSASRPQDRQFILSSKKLLLSDSGFYLCAWSREGRDAFFGQGTRLTVV.

J is TRBJ1-2 and V is TRBV3-1 (or the pseudogene TRBV3-2); D may be TRBD1 (5 bases). This CDR3 has 14 amino acids. Trimming pared 8 bases from V and 1 base from J, leaving 14 bases between. CDR1 is LGHDT, CDR2 YNNKEL, per germline (reference sequence). CDR3 nucleotides: TGTGCCAGCGGGATTCGGACACTTAACTATGGCTACACCTTC. It codes for CASGIRTLNYGYTF.

The chain carries TRBV12-3 or TRBV12-4 and TRBJ1-1; 7 nucleotides agree with TRBD1. This CDR3 region has 13 residues. The V and J ends lost 6 bases and 1 base, in that order; junction bases with no gene match: 2. The CDR3, as DNA: TGTGCCAGCAGAAGGACAGGGAACACTGAAGCTTTCTTT. As protein: CASRRTGNTEAFF.

The chain employs TRBV27 and TRBJ1-2; 7 bases map to TRBD1. Germline CDR1 is MNHEY and CDR2 is SMNVEV (reference sequence). The CDR3 spans 15 residues. The trim removed 6 bases at V and 4 bases at J, leaving 11 bases unmatched. The CDR3 sequence: CASRGGAGGFYGYTF. The DNA of the CDR3 is TGTGCCAGCAGAGGCGGGGCAGGGGGTTTCTATGGCTACACCTTC.

This rearrangement joins TRBV6-5 to TRBJ2-7; 8 nucleotides align to TRBD1. Losses at the gene ends were 6 bases for V and 6 bases for J; bases not matched to a gene: 4. This CDR3 is built from 12 residues. Germline CDR1 reads MNHEY; CDR2 reads SVGAGI. In nucleotides, the CDR3 is TGTGCCAGCAGCCTGACAGGGGTCGAGCAGTACTTC. Translated: CASSLTGVEQYF.

CDR3 coding DNA: TGTGCCAGCAGCCCCCTATCAGCGGGACCCTACGAGCAGTACTTC. Its translation: CASSPLSAGPYEQYF. The V gene is TRBV11-2, the J gene TRBJ2-7, with 7 bases that match TRBD2. Unmatched junction bases numbered 9, after V lost 5 bases and J lost 2 bases. The CDR3 is 15 residues long. Germline V gives CDR1 SGHAT, CDR2 FQNNGV.

For the CDR3, the DNA is TGTGCCAGCAGTTCCAACGCAGGGTTGCACACCATATATTTT. As protein: CASSSNAGLHTIYF. This sequence joins TRBV11-2 and TRBJ1-3; a possible D gene is TRBD1 (5 bases). V was shortened by 6 bases and J by 8 bases, with 17 bases between the two germline ends. Looked up from germline, CDR1 is SGHAT and CDR2 is FQNNGV. The CDR3 is 14 amino acids.

The chain combines TRBV27 with TRBJ1-1; D gene unclear. Trimming stripped 7 bases from V and 0 bases from J, with 6 bases between. CDR3 length: 12 residues. Germline CDR1 reads MNHEY; CDR2 reads SMNVEV (reference sequence). The CDR3 DNA is TGTGCCAGCAAGCGGGTGAACACTGAAGCTTTCTTT. Translation gives CASKRVNTEAFF.

This chain connects TRBV9 to TRBJ2-3; TRBD2 matches at 11 bases. The germline CDR1 and CDR2 sequences are SGDLS and YYNGEE. V lost 4 bases and J lost 8; bases outside the gene matches: 21. There are 19 residues in the CDR3. In DNA, the CDR3 is TGTGCCAGCAGCCCTTTGGCAGGGACTAGCGGTTCTTCTGGAGGTACGCAGTATTTT. Translated: CASSPLAGTSGSSGGTQYF. The full variable domain, completed using reference TRBV9 and TRBJ2-3, is DSGVTQTPKHLITATGQRVTLRCSPRSGDLSVYWYQQSLDQGLQFLIQYYNGEERAKGNILERFSAQQFPDLHSELNLSSLELGDSALYFCASSPLAGTSGSSGGTQYFGPGTRLTVL.